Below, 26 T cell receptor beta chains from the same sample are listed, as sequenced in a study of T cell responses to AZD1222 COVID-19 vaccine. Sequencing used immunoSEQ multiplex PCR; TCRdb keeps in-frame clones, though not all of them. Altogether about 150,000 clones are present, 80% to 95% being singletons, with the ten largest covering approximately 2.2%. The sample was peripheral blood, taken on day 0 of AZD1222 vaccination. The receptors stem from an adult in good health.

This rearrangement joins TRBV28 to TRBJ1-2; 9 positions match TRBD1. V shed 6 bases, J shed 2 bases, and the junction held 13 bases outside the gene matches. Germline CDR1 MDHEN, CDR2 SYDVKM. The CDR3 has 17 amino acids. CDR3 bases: TGTGCCAGCAGCCCCCACGGGACAGGGATACAAAACTATGGCTACACCTTC. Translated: CASSPHGTGIQNYGYTF.

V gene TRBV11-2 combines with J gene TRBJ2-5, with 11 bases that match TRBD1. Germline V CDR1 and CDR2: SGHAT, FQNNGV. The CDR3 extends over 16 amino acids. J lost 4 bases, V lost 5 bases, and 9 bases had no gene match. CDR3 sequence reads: CASSPRGDRGRETQYF. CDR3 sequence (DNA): TGTGCCAGCAGCCCCCGTGGGGACAGGGGGAGAGAGACCCAGTACTTC.

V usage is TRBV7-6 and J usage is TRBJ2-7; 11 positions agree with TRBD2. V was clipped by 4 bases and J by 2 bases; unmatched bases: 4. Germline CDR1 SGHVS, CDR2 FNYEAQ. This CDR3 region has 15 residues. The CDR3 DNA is TGTGCCAGCAGCTCCCTAGCGGGGGGAACCTACGAGCAGTACTTC. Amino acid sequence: CASSSLAGGTYEQYF.

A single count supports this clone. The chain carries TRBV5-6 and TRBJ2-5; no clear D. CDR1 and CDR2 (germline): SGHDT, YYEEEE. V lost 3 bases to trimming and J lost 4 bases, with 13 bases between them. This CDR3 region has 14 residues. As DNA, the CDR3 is TGTGCCAGCAGCTCGACTCCGGTCGGAGAGACCCAGTACTTC. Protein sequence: CASSSTPVGETQYF.

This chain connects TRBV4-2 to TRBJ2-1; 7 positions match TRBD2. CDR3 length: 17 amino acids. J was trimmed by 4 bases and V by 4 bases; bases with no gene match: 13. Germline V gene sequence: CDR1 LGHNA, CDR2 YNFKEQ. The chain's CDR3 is CASSPQSGPGGYNEQFF. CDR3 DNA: TGTGCCAGCAGCCCACAAAGCGGCCCGGGAGGTTACAATGAGCAGTTCTTC.

CDR3 sequence (DNA): TGTGCCACCGCGCGCCAGCGGGGCGGCACCGGGGAGCTGTTTTTT. It translates to CATARQRGGTGELFF. V and J are TRBV19 and TRBJ2-2; TRBD2 agrees at 7 bases. Per germline, CDR1 LNHDA and CDR2 SQIVND (reference sequence). V lost 10 bases, J lost 4 bases, and 12 bases stayed unmatched. The CDR3 length is 15 residues.

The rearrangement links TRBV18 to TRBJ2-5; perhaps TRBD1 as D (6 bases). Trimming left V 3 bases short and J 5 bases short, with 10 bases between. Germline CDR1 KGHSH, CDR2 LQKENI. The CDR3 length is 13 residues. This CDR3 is CASSPTGWETQYF. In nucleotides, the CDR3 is TGTGCCAGCTCACCGACAGGTTGGGAGACCCAGTACTTC.

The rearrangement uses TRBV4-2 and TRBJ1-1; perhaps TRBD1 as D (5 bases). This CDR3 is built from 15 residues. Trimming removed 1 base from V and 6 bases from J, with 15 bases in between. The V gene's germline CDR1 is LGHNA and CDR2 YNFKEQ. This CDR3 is CASSQGFFGAAEAFF. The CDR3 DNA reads TGTGCCAGCAGCCAAGGGTTCTTCGGGGCGGCTGAAGCTTTCTTT.

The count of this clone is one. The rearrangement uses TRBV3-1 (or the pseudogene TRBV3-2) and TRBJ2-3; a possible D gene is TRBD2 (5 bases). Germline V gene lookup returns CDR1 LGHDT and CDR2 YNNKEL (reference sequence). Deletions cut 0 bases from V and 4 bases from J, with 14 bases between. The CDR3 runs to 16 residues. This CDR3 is CASSQDRRAGADTQYF. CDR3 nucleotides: TGTGCCAGCAGCCAAGATCGGCGGGCCGGGGCAGATACGCAGTATTTT.

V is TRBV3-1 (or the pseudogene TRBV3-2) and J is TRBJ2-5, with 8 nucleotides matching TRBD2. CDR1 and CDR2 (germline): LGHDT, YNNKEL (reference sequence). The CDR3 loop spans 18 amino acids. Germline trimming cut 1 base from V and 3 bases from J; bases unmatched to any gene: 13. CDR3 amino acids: CASSQGTGGPSWEETQYF. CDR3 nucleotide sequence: TGTGCCAGCAGCCAAGGTACGGGAGGGCCGAGTTGGGAAGAGACCCAGTACTTC.

The CDR3 loop reads CARSRVQGGFDYGYTF. CDR3 nucleotide sequence: TGTGCCAGAAGCAGGGTACAGGGAGGTTTTGACTATGGCTACACCTTC. The chain employs TRBV5-3 and TRBJ1-2; TRBD1 might be the D (6 bases). TRBV5-3 is filed as an ORF, its function uncertain. Trimming pared 4 bases from V and 3 bases from J, leaving 19 bases between. CDR3 length: 16 amino acids.

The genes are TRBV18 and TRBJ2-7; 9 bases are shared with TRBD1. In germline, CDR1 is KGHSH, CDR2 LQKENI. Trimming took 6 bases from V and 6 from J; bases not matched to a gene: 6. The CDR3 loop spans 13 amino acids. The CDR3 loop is CASSPGQGPEQYF. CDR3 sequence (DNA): TGTGCCAGCTCGCCTGGACAGGGGCCCGAGCAGTACTTC.

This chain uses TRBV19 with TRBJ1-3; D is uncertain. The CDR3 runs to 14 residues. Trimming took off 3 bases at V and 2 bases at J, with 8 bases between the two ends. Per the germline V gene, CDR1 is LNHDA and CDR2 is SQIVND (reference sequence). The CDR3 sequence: CASSMEVTGNTIYF. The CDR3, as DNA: TGTGCCAGTAGTATGGAGGTAACTGGAAACACCATATATTTT.

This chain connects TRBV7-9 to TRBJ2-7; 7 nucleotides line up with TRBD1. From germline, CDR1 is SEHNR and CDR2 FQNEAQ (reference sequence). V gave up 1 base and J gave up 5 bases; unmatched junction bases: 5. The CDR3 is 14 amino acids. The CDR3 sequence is CASSLVSGGHEQYF. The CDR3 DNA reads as TGTGCCAGCAGCTTAGTTTCAGGGGGTCACGAGCAGTACTTC. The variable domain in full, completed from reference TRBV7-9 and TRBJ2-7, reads DTGVSQNPRHKITKRGQNVTFRCDPISEHNRLYWYRQTLGQGPEFLTYFQNEAQLEKSRLLSDRFSAERPKGSFSTLEIQRTEQGDSAMYLCASSLVSGGHEQYFGPGTRLTVT.

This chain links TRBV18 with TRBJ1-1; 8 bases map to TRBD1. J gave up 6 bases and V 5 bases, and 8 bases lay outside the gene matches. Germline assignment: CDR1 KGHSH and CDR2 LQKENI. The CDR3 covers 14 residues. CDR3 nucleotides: TGTGCCAGCTCAACCGACAGGGGCGTCGCTGAAGCTTTCTTT. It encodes CASSTDRGVAEAFF. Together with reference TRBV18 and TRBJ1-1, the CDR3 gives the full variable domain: NAGVMQNPRHLVRRRGQEARLRCSPMKGHSHVYWYRQLPEEGLKFMVYLQKENIIDESGMPKERFSAEFPKEGPSILRIQQVVRGDSAAYFCASSTDRGVAEAFFGQGTRLTVV.

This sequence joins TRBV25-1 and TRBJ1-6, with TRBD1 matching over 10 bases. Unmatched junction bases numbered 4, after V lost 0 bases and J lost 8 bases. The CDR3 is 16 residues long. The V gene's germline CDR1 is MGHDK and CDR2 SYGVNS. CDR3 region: CASSEYGQGVYSPLHF. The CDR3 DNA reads TGTGCCAGCAGTGAATACGGACAGGGGGTATATTCACCCCTCCACTTT. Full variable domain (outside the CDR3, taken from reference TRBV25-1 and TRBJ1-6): EADIYQTPRYLVIGTGKKITLECSQTMGHDKMYWYQQDPGMELHLIHYSYGVNSTEKGDLSSESTVSRIRTEHFPLTLESARPSHTSQYLCASSEYGQGVYSPLHFGNGTRLTVT.

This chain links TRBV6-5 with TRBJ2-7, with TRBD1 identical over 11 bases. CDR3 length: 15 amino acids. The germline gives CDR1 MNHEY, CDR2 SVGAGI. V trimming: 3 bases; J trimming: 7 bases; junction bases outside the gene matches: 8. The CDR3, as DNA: TGTGCCAGCAGTTATAGGGACAGGGGGTTGTGGGAGCAGTACTTC. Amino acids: CASSYRDRGLWEQYF.

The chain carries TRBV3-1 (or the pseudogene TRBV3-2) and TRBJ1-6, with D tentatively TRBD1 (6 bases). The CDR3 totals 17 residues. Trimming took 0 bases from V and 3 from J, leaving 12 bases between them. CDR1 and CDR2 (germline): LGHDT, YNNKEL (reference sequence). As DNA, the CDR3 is TGTGCCAGCAGCCAAGATAGTGCGGGACACTATAATTCACCCCTCCACTTT. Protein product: CASSQDSAGHYNSPLHF.

The DNA for the CDR3 is TGTGCCAGCAGCCAAGATAGGACCTCCTACGAGCAGTACTTC. It yields the protein CASSQDRTSYEQYF. The chain couples TRBV3-1 (or the pseudogene TRBV3-2) to TRBJ2-7; no clear D. CDR3 size: 14 residues. V gave up 0 bases and J gave up 0 bases, with 6 bases separating them. Germline V CDR1 and CDR2: LGHDT, YNNKEL (reference sequence).

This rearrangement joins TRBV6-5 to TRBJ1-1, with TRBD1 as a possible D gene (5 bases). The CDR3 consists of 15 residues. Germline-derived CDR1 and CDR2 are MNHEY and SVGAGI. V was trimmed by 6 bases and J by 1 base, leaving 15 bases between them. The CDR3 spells CASSLTGTKNTEAFF. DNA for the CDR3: TGTGCCAGCAGCCTTACAGGAACCAAGAACACTGAAGCTTTCTTT.

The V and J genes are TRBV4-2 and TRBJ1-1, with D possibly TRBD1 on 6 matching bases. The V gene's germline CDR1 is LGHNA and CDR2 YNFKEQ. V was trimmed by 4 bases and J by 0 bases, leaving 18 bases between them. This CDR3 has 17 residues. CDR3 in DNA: TGTGCCAGCAGCCGCTCGGGTGGGGGCCGGGTGAACACTGAAGCTTTCTTT. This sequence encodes CASSRSGGGRVNTEAFF.

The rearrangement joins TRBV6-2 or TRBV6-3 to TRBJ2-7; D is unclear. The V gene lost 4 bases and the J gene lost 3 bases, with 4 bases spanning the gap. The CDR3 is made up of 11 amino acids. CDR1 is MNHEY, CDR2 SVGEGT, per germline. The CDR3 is CASSSFYEQYF. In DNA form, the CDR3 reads TGTGCCAGCAGTTCCTTCTACGAGCAGTACTTC.

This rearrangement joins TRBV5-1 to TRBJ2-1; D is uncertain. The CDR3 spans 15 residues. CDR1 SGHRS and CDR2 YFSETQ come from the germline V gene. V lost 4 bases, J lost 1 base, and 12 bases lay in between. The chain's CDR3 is CASSPDPLSYNEQFF. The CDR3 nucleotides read TGCGCCAGCAGCCCGGACCCATTATCCTACAATGAGCAGTTCTTC.

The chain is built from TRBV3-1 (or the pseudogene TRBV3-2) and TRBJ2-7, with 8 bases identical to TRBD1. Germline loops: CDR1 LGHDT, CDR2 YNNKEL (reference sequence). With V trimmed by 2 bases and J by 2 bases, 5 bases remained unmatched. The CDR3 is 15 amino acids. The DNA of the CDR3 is TGTGCCAGCAGCCAACCCAGGGGACAGGCCTACGAGCAGTACTTC. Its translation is CASSQPRGQAYEQYF.

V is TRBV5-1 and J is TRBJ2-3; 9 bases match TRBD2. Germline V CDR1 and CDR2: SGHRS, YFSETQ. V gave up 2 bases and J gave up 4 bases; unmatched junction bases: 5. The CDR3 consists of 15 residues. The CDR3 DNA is TGCGCCAGCAGCTTAGGCGCGGGAGGGGCAGATACGCAGTATTTT. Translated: CASSLGAGGADTQYF.

As DNA, the CDR3 is TGCGCCAGCGCACGGGTGCAGGGGACGGATACCTACGAGCAGTACTTC. Protein sequence: CASARVQGTDTYEQYF. The chain joins TRBV5-1 to TRBJ2-7, with D possibly TRBD1 on 6 matching bases. The CDR3 loop spans 16 amino acids. V shed 7 bases and J shed 2 bases, with 22 bases lying between them. Germline V gene data show CDR1 as SGHRS and CDR2 as YFSETQ.